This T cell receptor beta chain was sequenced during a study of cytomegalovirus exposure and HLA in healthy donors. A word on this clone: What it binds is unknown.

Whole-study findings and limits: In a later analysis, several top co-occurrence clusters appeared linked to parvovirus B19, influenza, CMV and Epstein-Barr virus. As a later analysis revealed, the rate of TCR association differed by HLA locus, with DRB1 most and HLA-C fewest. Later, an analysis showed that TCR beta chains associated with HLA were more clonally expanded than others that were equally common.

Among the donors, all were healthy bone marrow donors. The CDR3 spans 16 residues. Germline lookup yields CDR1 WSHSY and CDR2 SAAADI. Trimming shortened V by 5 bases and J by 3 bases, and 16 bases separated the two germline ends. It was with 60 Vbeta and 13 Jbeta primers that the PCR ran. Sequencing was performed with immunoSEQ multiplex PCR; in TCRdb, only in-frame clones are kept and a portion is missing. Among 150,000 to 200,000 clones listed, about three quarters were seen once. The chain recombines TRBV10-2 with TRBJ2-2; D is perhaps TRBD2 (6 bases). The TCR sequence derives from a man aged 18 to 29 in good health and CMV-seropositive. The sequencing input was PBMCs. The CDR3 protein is CASSFVSGDYTGELFF. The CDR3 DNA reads TGCGCCAGCAGTTTCGTTTCGGGGGATTACACCGGGGAGCTGTTTTTT.